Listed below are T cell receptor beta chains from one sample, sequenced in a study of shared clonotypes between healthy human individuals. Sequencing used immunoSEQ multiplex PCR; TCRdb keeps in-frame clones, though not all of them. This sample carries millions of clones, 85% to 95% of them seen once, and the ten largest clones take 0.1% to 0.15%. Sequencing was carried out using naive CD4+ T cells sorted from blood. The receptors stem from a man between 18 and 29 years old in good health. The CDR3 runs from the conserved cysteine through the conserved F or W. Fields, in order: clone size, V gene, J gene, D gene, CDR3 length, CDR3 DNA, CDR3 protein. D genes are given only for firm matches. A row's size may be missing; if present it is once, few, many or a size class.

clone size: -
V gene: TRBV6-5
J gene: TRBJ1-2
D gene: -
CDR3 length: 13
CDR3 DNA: TGTGCCAGCAGTTACGAGGGGGGGCTGGGCTACACCTTC
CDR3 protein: CASSYEGGLGYTF

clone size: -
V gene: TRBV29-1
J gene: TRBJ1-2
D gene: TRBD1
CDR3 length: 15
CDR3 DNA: TGCAGCGTTGAAGGGGGACAGGGGGCTTTTGGTGGCTACACCTTC
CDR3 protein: CSVEGGQGAFGGYTF

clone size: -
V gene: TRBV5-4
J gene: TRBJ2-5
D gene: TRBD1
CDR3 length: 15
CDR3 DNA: TGTGCCAGCAGCTTGGAGACAGGGGGACTGGAGACCCAGTACTTC
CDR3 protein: CASSLETGGLETQYF

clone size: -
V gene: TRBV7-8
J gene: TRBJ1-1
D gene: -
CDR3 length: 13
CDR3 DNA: TGTGCCAGCAGCTTAGGGATGGCCACGAAAGCTTTCTTT
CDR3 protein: CASSLGMATKAFF

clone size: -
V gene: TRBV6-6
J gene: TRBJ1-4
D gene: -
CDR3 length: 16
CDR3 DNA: TGTGCCAGCAGTTCTCCCCCGGGGCCGAATAATGAAAAACTGTTTTTT
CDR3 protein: CASSSPPGPNNEKLFF

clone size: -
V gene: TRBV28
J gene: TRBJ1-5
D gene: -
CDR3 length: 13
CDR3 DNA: TGTGCCAGCAGTTTTTTACAGGGACAGCCCCAGCATTTT
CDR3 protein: CASSFLQGQPQHF

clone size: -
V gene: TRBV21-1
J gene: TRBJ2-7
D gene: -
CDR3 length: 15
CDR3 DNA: TGTGCCAGCAGATCGACAGGGGACGGGGCATACGAGCAGTACTTC
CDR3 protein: CASRSTGDGAYEQYF

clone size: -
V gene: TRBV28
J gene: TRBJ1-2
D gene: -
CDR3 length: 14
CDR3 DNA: TGTGCCAGCAGTCCGGGTTGGCATTCCGTCGGCTACACCTTC
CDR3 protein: CASSPGWHSVGYTF

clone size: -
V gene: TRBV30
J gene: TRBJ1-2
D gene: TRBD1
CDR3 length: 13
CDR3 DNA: TGTGCCTGGAGCCCCGGACAGGACTATGGCTACACCTTC
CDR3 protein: CAWSPGQDYGYTF

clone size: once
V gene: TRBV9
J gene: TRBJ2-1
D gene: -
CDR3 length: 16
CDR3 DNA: TGTGCCAGCAGCCCCCACCTGGGCGACGGACATAGTGAGCAGTTCTTC
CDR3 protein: CASSPHLGDGHSEQFF

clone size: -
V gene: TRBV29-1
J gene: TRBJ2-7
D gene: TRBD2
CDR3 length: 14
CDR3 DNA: TGCAGCGTTCAACTAGCGGGAGGTGTCTACGAGCAGTACTTC
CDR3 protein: CSVQLAGGVYEQYF

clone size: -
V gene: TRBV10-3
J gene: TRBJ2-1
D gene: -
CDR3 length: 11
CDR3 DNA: TGTGCCATCAGCTTTTCCAATGAGCAGTTCTTC
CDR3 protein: CAISFSNEQFF

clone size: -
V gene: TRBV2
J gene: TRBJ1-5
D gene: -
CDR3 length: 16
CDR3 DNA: TGTGCCAGCAGTGAAGCGCGACAGACAACAAATCAGCCCCAGCATTTT
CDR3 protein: CASSEARQTTNQPQHF

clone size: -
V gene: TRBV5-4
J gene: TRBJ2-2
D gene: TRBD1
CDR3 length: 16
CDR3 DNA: TGTGCCAGCAGTTCGCCGTCCAGGGGGCCGGGCGGGGAGCTGTTTTTT
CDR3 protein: CASSSPSRGPGGELFF

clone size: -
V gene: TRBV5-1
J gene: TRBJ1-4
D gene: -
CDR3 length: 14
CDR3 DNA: TGCGCCAGCAGCTTTTCAACCGGTAATGAAAAACTGTTTTTT
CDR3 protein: CASSFSTGNEKLFF

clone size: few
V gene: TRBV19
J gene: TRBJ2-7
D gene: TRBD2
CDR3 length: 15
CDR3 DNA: TGTGCCAGTAGTATCGCCGGGACTAGACAGTACGAGCAGTACTTC
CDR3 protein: CASSIAGTRQYEQYF

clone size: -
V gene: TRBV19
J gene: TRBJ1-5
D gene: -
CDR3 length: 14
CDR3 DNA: TGTGCCAGTAGTATTAACTTTAGCAATCAGCCCCAGCATTTT
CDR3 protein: CASSINFSNQPQHF

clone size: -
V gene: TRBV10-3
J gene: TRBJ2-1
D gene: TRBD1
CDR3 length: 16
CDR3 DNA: TGTGCCATCAGTGAGTCTGCAGGGGGCCTTTACAATGAGCAGTTCTTC
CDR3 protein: CAISESAGGLYNEQFF

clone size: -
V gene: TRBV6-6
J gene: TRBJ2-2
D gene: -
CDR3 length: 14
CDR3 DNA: TGTGCCAGTATCCGGACAGCGAACACCGGGGAGCTGTTTTTT
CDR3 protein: CASIRTANTGELFF

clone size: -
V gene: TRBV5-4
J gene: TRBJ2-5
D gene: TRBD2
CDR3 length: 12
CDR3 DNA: TGTGCCAGCAGGCTCGGGGGGGAGACCCAGTACTTC
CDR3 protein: CASRLGGETQYF

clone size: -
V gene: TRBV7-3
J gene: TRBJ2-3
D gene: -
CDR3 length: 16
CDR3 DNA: TGTGCCAGCAGCCCAAAGCAGACTGTTAGCACAGATACGCAGTATTTT
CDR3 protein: CASSPKQTVSTDTQYF

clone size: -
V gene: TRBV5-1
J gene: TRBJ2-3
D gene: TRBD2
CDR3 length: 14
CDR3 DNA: TGCGCCAGCAGCTTTAGCGGGACTGGAGATACGCAGTATTTT
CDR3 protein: CASSFSGTGDTQYF

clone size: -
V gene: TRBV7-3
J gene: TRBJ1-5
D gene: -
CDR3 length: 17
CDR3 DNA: TGTGCCAGCAGCTTATCCAGGGAGTCTTATGGCAATCAGCCCCAGCATTTT
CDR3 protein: CASSLSRESYGNQPQHF

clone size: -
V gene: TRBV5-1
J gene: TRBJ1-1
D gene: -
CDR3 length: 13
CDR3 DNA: TGCGCCAGCAGCAGAAGCGGGAGCACTGAAGCTTTCTTT
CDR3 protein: CASSRSGSTEAFF

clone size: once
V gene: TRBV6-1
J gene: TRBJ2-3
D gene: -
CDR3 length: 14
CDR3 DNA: TGTGCCAGCAGCCTAGGGACGGACACAGATACGCAGTATTTT
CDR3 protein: CASSLGTDTDTQYF

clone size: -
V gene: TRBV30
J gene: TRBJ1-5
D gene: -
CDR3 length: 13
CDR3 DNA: TGTGCCTGGAGTCACTCGGAGGATCAGCCCCAGCATTTT
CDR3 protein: CAWSHSEDQPQHF

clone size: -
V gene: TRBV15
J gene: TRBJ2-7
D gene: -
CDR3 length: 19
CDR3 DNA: TGTGCCACCAGCAGAGATCTTCAATCTTGGACTTCTCCTTCCCACGAGCAGTACTTC
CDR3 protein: CATSRDLQSWTSPSHEQYF

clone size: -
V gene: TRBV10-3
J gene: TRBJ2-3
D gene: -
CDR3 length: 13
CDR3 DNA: TGTGCCATCAGGGGCGTGGGCACAGATACGCAGTATTTT
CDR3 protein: CAIRGVGTDTQYF

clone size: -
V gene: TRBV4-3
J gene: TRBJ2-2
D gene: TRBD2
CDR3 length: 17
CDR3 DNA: TGCGCCAGCAGCCAAGACGGGGGACTAGCAACGGGCGGGGAGCTGTTTTTT
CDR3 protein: CASSQDGGLATGGELFF

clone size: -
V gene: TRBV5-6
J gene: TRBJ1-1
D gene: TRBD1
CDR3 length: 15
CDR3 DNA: TGTGCCAGCAGCTTGCGCGGGACAGGGGACACTGAAGCTTTCTTT
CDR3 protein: CASSLRGTGDTEAFF

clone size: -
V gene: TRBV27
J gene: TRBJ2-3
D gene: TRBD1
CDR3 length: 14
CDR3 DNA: TGTGCCAGCAGATCGACAGGGGGCGGAAATACGCAGTATTTT
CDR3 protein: CASRSTGGGNTQYF

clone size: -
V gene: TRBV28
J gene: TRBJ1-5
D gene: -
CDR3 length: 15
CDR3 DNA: TGTGCCAGCAGTTTATCACAGGGAAGGGGTCAGCCCCAGCATTTT
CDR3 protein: CASSLSQGRGQPQHF

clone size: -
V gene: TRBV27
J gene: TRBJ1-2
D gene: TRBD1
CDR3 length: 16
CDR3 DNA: TGTGCCAGCTCTTCCCACCGGGACAGGGGGCCGAATGGCTACACCTTC
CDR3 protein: CASSSHRDRGPNGYTF

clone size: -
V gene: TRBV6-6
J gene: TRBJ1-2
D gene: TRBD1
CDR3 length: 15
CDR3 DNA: TGTGCCAGCAGTTACGGACAGGGGTCTAACTATGGCTACACCTTC
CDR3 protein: CASSYGQGSNYGYTF

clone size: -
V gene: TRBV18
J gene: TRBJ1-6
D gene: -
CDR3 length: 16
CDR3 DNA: TGTGCCAGCTCAATAGTTCAACTAACCGGTGATTCACCCCTCCACTTT
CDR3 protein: CASSIVQLTGDSPLHF